These 6 T cell receptor beta chains came from one sample sequenced in a study of response to subunit inactivated influenza vaccine. MiXCR, run by TCRdb on the RT-PCR reads, gives a single entry per CDR3 protein. Of 860,000 or so distinct CDR3 sequences listed, approximately 22% are singletons. This sample comprised PBMCs from blood, obtained 5 days after vaccination. The source of these receptors is a man aged 50 to 60 who received an inactivated influenza vaccine.

CDR3 protein: CSAREGWGAEGYTF. The DNA of the CDR3 is TGCAGTGCTAGAGAAGGTTGGGGGGCGGAGGGCTACACCTTC. The V gene is TRBV20-1, the J gene TRBJ1-2, with D perhaps matching TRBD1 (6 bases). V was pared by 0 bases and J by 8 bases, with 16 bases between. The CDR3 covers 14 residues. The V gene's germline CDR1 is DFQATT and CDR2 SNEGSKA (reference sequence).

The rearrangement joins TRBV18 to TRBJ2-1; 9 bases line up with TRBD2. The germline V gene encodes CDR1 KGHSH and CDR2 LQKENI. The CDR3 extends over 16 amino acids. Trimming at V came to 2 bases and at J to 8 bases, leaving 10 bases not matched to a gene. CDR3 sequence reads: CASSPRTPSGIHEQFF. The CDR3 nucleotides are TGTGCCAGCTCACCAAGGACTCCTAGCGGGATCCATGAGCAGTTCTTC.

The CDR3: CASSLSLGGELAGELFF. The CDR3 coding sequence is TGTGCCAGCAGTTTAAGTTTAGGAGGGGAGCTCGCCGGGGAGCTGTTTTTT. The V and J genes are TRBV27 and TRBJ2-2, with D perhaps matching TRBD2 (6 bases). The CDR3 totals 17 residues. The germline V gene has CDR1 MNHEY and CDR2 SMNVEV (reference sequence). Trimming removed 2 bases from V and 6 bases from J, with 19 bases in between.

To note about this clonotype: A junction boundary mismatches the germline segment, possibly from a read error. V and J are TRBV6-2 or TRBV6-3 and TRBJ1-2; D unclear. Germline CDR1 MNHEY, CDR2 SVGEGT. CDR3 length: 15 amino acids. CDR3 in DNA: TGTGCCAGCAGTTTACCTGAGGCGGGGAACTATGGCTTCACCTTC. Encoded protein: CASSLPEAGNYGFTF.

The sample holds a few counts of this clonotype. This chain connects TRBV29-1 to TRBJ1-3; D is ambiguous. This CDR3 contains 13 residues. Trimming stripped 4 bases from V and 0 bases from J, with 7 bases between. Germline-derived CDR1 and CDR2 are SQVTM and ANQGSEA. In DNA, the CDR3 is TGCAGCGTTGTTAGGGACTCTGGAAACACCATATATTTT. As protein: CSVVRDSGNTIYF.

The chain couples TRBV20-1 to TRBJ2-3; 8 bases are a match to TRBD2. Germline CDR1 is DFQATT and CDR2 is SNEGSKA (reference sequence). The CDR3 runs 15 residues. V lost 5 bases to trimming and J lost 0 bases; unmatched junction nucleotides: 7. CDR3 DNA sequence: TGCAGTGCTGTTAGCGGGGCCCCGAGCACAGATACGCAGTATTTT. Translating it yields CSAVSGAPSTDTQYF.